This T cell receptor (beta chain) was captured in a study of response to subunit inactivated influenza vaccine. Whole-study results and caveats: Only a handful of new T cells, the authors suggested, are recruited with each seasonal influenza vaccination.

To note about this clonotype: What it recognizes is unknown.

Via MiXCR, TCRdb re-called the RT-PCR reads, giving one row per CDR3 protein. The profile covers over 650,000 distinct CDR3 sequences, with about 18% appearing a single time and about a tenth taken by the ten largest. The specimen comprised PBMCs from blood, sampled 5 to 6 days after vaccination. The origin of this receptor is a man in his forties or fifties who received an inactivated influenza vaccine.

CDR3 in amino acids: CSARILAVTGDTQYF. CDR3 bases: TGCAGTGCTAGAATACTAGCGGTAACCGGAGATACGCAGTATTTT. The chain links TRBV20-1 to TRBJ2-3, with TRBD2 identical over 8 bases. V trimming: 2 bases; J trimming: 5 bases; junction bases outside the gene matches: 9. The CDR3 is 15 residues long. Germline-derived CDR1 and CDR2 are DFQATT and SNEGSKA (reference sequence).